The 22 T cell receptor beta chains below were found in one sample sequenced in a study of T cell responses to AZD1222 COVID-19 vaccine. Sequencing used immunoSEQ multiplex PCR; TCRdb keeps in-frame clones, though not all of them. This sample yields fewer than 110,000 clones, of which about 82% are seen a single time; over 1.2% belongs to the top ten. Specimen: peripheral blood, collected on day 0 of AZD1222 vaccination. These receptors all come from an adult in good health.

This chain uses TRBV19 with TRBJ1-5; D gene ambiguous. CDR3 length equals 14 residues. Germline assignment: CDR1 LNHDA and CDR2 SQIVND (reference sequence). V was trimmed by 2 bases and J by 5 bases, leaving 10 bases between them. The CDR3 loop is CASSIFPPDQPQHF. Written as DNA, the CDR3 is TGTGCCAGTAGTATATTCCCCCCGGATCAGCCCCAGCATTTT.

The chain couples TRBV30 to TRBJ1-2, with D unclear. The V end lost 8 bases, the J end lost 4 bases, and 11 bases lay between the germline ends. The V gene's germline CDR1 is GTSNPN and CDR2 SVGIG (reference sequence). The CDR3 has 11 amino acids. This chain's CDR3 is CALTRPYGYTF. In nucleotides, the CDR3 is TGTGCCCTGACCCGGCCCTATGGCTACACCTTC.

This CDR3 reads CAISDPRTSSYNEQFF. DNA of the CDR3: TGTGCCATCAGTGATCCGAGGACTAGCTCCTACAATGAGCAGTTCTTC. This chain uses TRBV10-3 with TRBJ2-1; 7 bases are shared with TRBD2. The CDR3 is made up of 16 amino acids. V was clipped by 3 bases and J by 0 bases; unmatched bases: 5. Germline V CDR1 and CDR2: ENHRY, SYGVKD.

The genes are TRBV7-3 and TRBJ2-3; perhaps TRBD1 as D (5 bases). This CDR3 spans 16 amino acids. The germline V and J ends were trimmed by 0 bases and 2 bases, with 12 bases remaining between them. Germline V gene lookup returns CDR1 SGHTA and CDR2 FQGTGA. The CDR3 DNA reads as TGTGCCAGCAGCTTAACGGGGCTGACAGTCACAGATACGCAGTATTTT. It encodes CASSLTGLTVTDTQYF. Combining the CDR3 with reference TRBV7-3 and TRBJ2-3 gives the whole variable domain GAGVSQTPSNKVTEKGKYVELRCDPISGHTALYWYRQSLGQGPEFLIYFQGTGAADDSGLPNDRFFAVRPEGSVSTLKIQRTERGDSAVYLCASSLTGLTVTDTQYFGPGTRLTVL.

The rearrangement links TRBV7-6 to TRBJ2-2; 15 positions match TRBD2. Germline-derived CDR1 and CDR2 are SGHVS and FNYEAQ. Germline trimming cut 5 bases from V and 5 bases from J; bases unmatched to any gene: 3. The CDR3 loop spans 16 amino acids. This CDR3 reads CASSPGTSGRTGELFF. The CDR3 DNA reads TGTGCCAGCAGCCCCGGGACTAGCGGGAGGACCGGGGAGCTGTTTTTT.

The J gene is TRBJ1-4, the V gene TRBV5-6; D uncertain. There are 13 residues in the CDR3. V was clipped by 3 bases and J by 3 bases, with 6 bases between them. Germline V gene sequence: CDR1 SGHDT, CDR2 YYEEEE. The CDR3 region is CASSWEANEKLFF. For the CDR3, the DNA is TGTGCCAGCAGCTGGGAGGCTAATGAAAAACTGTTTTTT.

This chain links TRBV28 with TRBJ1-2; D ambiguous. Trimming stripped 5 bases from V and 8 bases from J, with 15 bases between. Germline CDR1 and CDR2: MDHEN and SYDVKM. The CDR3 contains 13 residues. The CDR3 DNA follows: TGTGCCAGCAGTCCCCCCCCACCTCGGGGCTACACCTTC. The encoded protein is CASSPPPPRGYTF.

The rearrangement uses TRBV24-1 and TRBJ1-2, with TRBD1 matching over 7 bases. V was pared by 0 bases and J by 6 bases, with 0 bases of the junction left unmatched. The CDR3 runs 13 residues. Germline V lookup: CDR1 KGHDR, CDR2 SFDVKD. The CDR3 sequence: CATSDLDRDGYTF. CDR3 sequence (DNA): TGTGCCACCAGTGATTTGGACAGGGATGGCTACACCTTC.

The chain carries TRBV7-2 and TRBJ1-2, with 7 bases that match TRBD1. Trimming took 3 bases from V and 7 from J; bases not matched to a gene: 5. The CDR3 sequence is 13 residues long. Germline CDR1 SGHTA, CDR2 FQGNSA. CDR3 DNA sequence: TGTGCCAGCAGCTTTACAGGGGAGGGTGGCTACACCTTC. Protein product: CASSFTGEGGYTF.

This clone was picked up one time. The chain uses TRBV28 and TRBJ1-6, with 9 positions matching TRBD1. The germline V gene has CDR1 MDHEN and CDR2 SYDVKM. The CDR3 sequence is 17 residues long. V lost 4 bases to trimming and J lost 7 bases; unmatched junction nucleotides: 11. CDR3 sequence: CASSSPHTGGRNSPLHF. CDR3 sequence (DNA): TGTGCCAGCAGTTCCCCTCATACAGGGGGCAGGAATTCACCCCTCCACTTT. Full variable domain (outside the CDR3, taken from reference TRBV28 and TRBJ1-6): DVKVTQSSRYLVKRTGEKVFLECVQDMDHENMFWYRQDPGLGLRLIYFSYDVKMKEKGDIPEGYSVSREKKERFSLILESASTNQTSMYLCASSSPHTGGRNSPLHFGNGTRLTVT.

This clone was recorded once. The genes are TRBV9 and TRBJ2-2; D is unresolved. This CDR3 is built from 12 residues. The germline V gene encodes CDR1 SGDLS and CDR2 YYNGEE. Trimming pared 0 bases from V and 5 bases from J, leaving 2 bases between. In DNA form, the CDR3 reads TGTGCCAGCAGCGTAGATACCGGGGAGCTGTTTTTT. Its translation is CASSVDTGELFF.

This chain connects TRBV18 to TRBJ1-1; D is perhaps TRBD1 (5 bases). Germline-derived CDR1 and CDR2 are KGHSH and LQKENI. The CDR3 contains 14 residues. V gave up 4 bases and J gave up 3 bases, with 12 bases separating them. In DNA form, the CDR3 reads TGTGCCAGCTCACGTGAGGGGCGGGACACTGAAGCTTTCTTT. Translated: CASSREGRDTEAFF.

The chain links TRBV9 to TRBJ2-2, with D maybe TRBD1 (5 bases). V was shortened by 4 bases and J by 1 base, with 11 bases between the two germline ends. Per germline, CDR1 SGDLS and CDR2 YYNGEE. CDR3 size: 15 residues. The CDR3: CASSRQLGNTGELFF. The CDR3 DNA reads as TGTGCCAGCAGCCGACAGCTTGGGAACACCGGGGAGCTGTTTTTT.

This chain uses TRBV11-3 with TRBJ2-1, with 7 nucleotides matching TRBD2. The trim removed 6 bases at V and 4 bases at J, leaving 6 bases unmatched. The CDR3 is 14 amino acids. CDR1 is SGHNT, CDR2 YENEEA, per germline. CDR3 nucleotides: TGTGCCAGCAGTAGGAGCGGGGAATACAATGAGCAGTTCTTC. It codes for CASSRSGEYNEQFF.

This clone was counted once. The CDR3 sequence is CASSVGETGLWEQYF. The DNA for the CDR3 is TGTGCCAGCAGCGTAGGTGAGACAGGGCTTTGGGAGCAGTACTTC. The gene calls are TRBV9 and TRBJ2-7; 7 nucleotides match TRBD1. The germline V gene encodes CDR1 SGDLS and CDR2 YYNGEE. Trimming cost V 0 bases and J 7 bases; bases outside gene matches: 10. The CDR3 covers 15 residues.

The chain recombines TRBV6-6 with TRBJ2-5; 12 bases fit TRBD2. The V gene end was trimmed by 5 bases and the J gene end by 5 bases; junction bases not matched to a gene: 6. The CDR3 contains 15 residues. The germline V gene has CDR1 MNHNY and CDR2 SVGAGI (reference sequence). The CDR3 region is CASSESGTSGETQYF. CDR3 sequence (DNA): TGTGCCAGCAGTGAGAGTGGGACTAGCGGGGAGACCCAGTACTTC.

This chain uses TRBV14 with TRBJ2-5, with TRBD1 matching 8 bases. The germline gives CDR1 SGHDN, CDR2 FVKESK. There are 16 residues in the CDR3. J gave up 5 bases and V 4 bases, and 12 bases lay outside the gene matches. CDR3 nucleotide sequence: TGTGCCAGCAGCCTCCTTCGGACAGGGTCCTTTGAGACCCAGTACTTC. Its protein is CASSLLRTGSFETQYF. The full variable domain, with the rest looked up from reference TRBV14 and TRBJ2-5, is EAGVTQFPSHSVIEKGQTVTLRCDPISGHDNLYWYRRVMGKEIKFLLHFVKESKQDESGMPNNRFLAERTGGTYSTLKVQPAELEDSGVYFCASSLLRTGSFETQYFGPGTRLLVL.

The J gene is TRBJ2-3, the V gene TRBV30; D not resolved. The germline V and J ends were trimmed by 3 bases and 0 bases, with 16 bases remaining between them. Germline lookup yields CDR1 GTSNPN and CDR2 SVGIG (reference sequence). CDR3 length equals 16 residues. This CDR3 is CAWRRPIIFSTDTQYF. As DNA, the CDR3 is TGTGCCTGGAGGCGCCCGATAATCTTTAGCACAGATACGCAGTATTTT.

The V and J genes are TRBV10-3 and TRBJ1-3; D perhaps matches TRBD1 (5 bases). The CDR3 loop spans 15 amino acids. V shed 4 bases and J shed 8 bases, with 18 bases lying between them. The germline CDR1 and CDR2 sequences are ENHRY and SYGVKD. CDR3 loop: CAISGGLLRRDTIYF. The CDR3 bases are TGTGCCATCAGTGGGGGACTCCTACGGCGGGACACCATATATTTT.

J is TRBJ2-3 and V is TRBV5-1; D might be TRBD1 or TRBD2, each matching 5 bases. The CDR3 covers 11 residues. Trimming shortened V by 3 bases and J by 6 bases, and 5 bases separated the two germline ends. Germline CDR1 SGHRS, CDR2 YFSETQ. The CDR3 DNA reads as TGCGCCAGCAGCTGGGGGGATACGCAGTATTTT. This gives the protein CASSWGDTQYF.

This clone is a singleton in its sample. The chain links TRBV29-1 to TRBJ2-1; 9 positions agree with TRBD2. V was pared by 2 bases and J by 3 bases, with 8 bases of the junction left unmatched. Germline CDR1 is SQVTM and CDR2 is ANQGSEA. The CDR3 loop spans 16 amino acids. The CDR3 sequence: CSVETLAGAGYNEQFF. The CDR3 DNA reads TGCAGCGTTGAAACCTTAGCGGGAGCCGGCTACAATGAGCAGTTCTTC.

The chain is built from TRBV7-6 and TRBJ2-1; D tentatively fits TRBD1 or TRBD2 (6 bases each). Germline V CDR1 and CDR2: SGHVS, FNYEAQ. V was clipped by 7 bases and J by 5 bases, with 15 bases between them. This CDR3 spans 14 amino acids. CDR3 sequence reads: CASTYGGSHNEQFF. As DNA, the CDR3 is TGTGCCAGCACCTACGGGGGCAGTCACAATGAGCAGTTCTTC.